This entry describes one TCR beta chain. The sample is drawn from a study of blood T cell repertoires in COVID-19. Study-wide background: Spain, Italy and the United States supplied samples that represented acute and convalescent COVID-19. From T cells, B-cell-depleted T cells, or PBMCs came the material, which was cDNA or gDNA.

V was pared by 6 bases and J by 1 base, with 13 bases between. Germline assignment: CDR1 SGHRS and CDR2 YFSETQ. The CDR3 has 14 residues. In the original processing: Estimates of nucleated cell counts were drawn from the amplification of reference gene primers. TCRdb's copy holds only in-frame clones and misses some; the assay was immunoSEQ multiplex PCR. Clone size and the V and J calls come from that table; the DNA yielded D and trimming. The sample contains around 60,000 clones, roughly 90% of which appear only once. V usage is TRBV5-1 and J usage is TRBJ2-5; D remains unclear. This clonotype was obtained from a man in his forties or fifties with active COVID-19. Sequencing input: peripheral blood. The CDR3 region has the DNA TGCGCCAGCAACGCACCAGGCCTCCAAGAGACCCAGTACTTC. This sequence encodes CASNAPGLQETQYF.